This TCR beta chain was recorded in a study of vaccination and CD4 T cells after COVID-19 (dated by TCRdb to 2022 to 2024). Study-level background: Every convalescent patient had a positive nasal swab PCR test for SARS-CoV-2, with mild disease in 8 to 10 patients and severe disease in one. In the convalescent cohort there were six males and four females, among whom were two Hispanic individuals, seven Caucasians, two Asians and one multiracial person. Each participant got two doses of either the Pfizer-BioNTech BNT162b2 vaccine (n=8) or the Moderna mRNA-1273 vaccine (n=2). Post-COVID blood samples were collected from convalescent patients a median of about 92 days after diagnosis, with a range of about 30 to 170 days. Post-vaccine blood samples were taken a median of approximately 70 days after the second vaccine dose, with a range of 14 to 241 days. The cultures were stimulated with overlapping spike peptide pools from SARS-CoV-2 and from the common cold coronaviruses HCoV-NL63, HCoV-OC43 and HCoV-229E. Control cultures used a CEFX viral epitope pool as positive control, an HIV-1 Nef peptide pool as negative control, or no peptide. In 10 COVID-19 convalescent patients and several infection-naive healthy vaccine recipients, the spike-specific CD4+ TCR repertoire before mRNA vaccination was compared with the repertoire after mRNA vaccination.

The investigation overall reported the following: Nearly all vaccine-specific clones in convalescent patients (304 of 307) were mono-reactive for SARS-CoV-2 spike rather than cross-reactive with common cold coronaviruses. The median number of SARS-CoV-2-reactive clonotypes rose from about 19 after infection to 35 to 45 after vaccination, but the change was not significant. The study included relatively few convalescent patients and did not analyze early timepoints after natural infection. In convalescent patients, a median about 86% of post-vaccine SARS-CoV-2-reactive clones were detected only after vaccination, suggesting vaccine-specific priming.

To prepare the library, PCR was applied. TCR sequencing of DNA from cultured CD4+ T cells used the Oncomine TCR Beta short-read assay at the Johns Hopkins FTIC core. The QIAamp micro DNA kit was used to extract genomic DNA from the cultured CD4+ T cells. Oncomine TCR Beta libraries from cultured CD4+ T cells were pooled with unique dual indexes and sequenced on an Illumina iSeq 100. The original pipeline was this. Non-productive sequences were filtered out, and CDR3s that did not start with C, did not end with F or W, or were shorter than 7 amino acids were discarded. The MANAFEST web application was used to identify antigen-specific clonotypes by comparing peptide-stimulated wells against reference wells and other culture wells. Positive clones required FDR below 0.05, an odds ratio above 5, and productive frequency above 0.1% in at least two of three replicate wells. Cross-reactive clonotypes were defined as significantly expanded in both SARS-CoV-2 spike wells and at least one common cold coronavirus spike condition. Using R version 3.6.1, CDR3 homology was evaluated through Levenshtein distances (stringdist) along with unrooted phylogenetic trees (ape). Clones were called with MiXCR by TCRdb after fastp trimmed the public reads at Q25, and only in-frame beta chains were retained. Identical CDR3 proteins give one entry, which carries the most common genes and DNA. The V and J calls here are based on TCRdb, not the publication. The sample contains roughly 14,000 distinct CDR3 sequences, about 46% of them found a single time. 14% to 15% of the sample goes to the ten largest clones.

This clonotype has more than one count but fewer than ten. Its antigen specificity is not known. No base qualities exist here, and no much larger clone lies one base off it. The V and J ends are trimmed by 2 bases and 2 bases, leaving 6 bases between them. Inclusive of the bounding cysteine and phenylalanine, the CDR3 is 13 residues long. Here the CDR3 DNA is all that survives: 39 bases in frame from base 1. CDR1 and CDR2 were assigned from the germline V gene as MNHEY and SVGAGI. Per the publication, the treatment or condition label means: roughly ten-day PBMC culture with coronavirus spike peptide pools or control peptides (ViraFEST assay). The ViraFEST assay was used in the study, in which antigen-specific T cells were expanded with peptide pools and expanded clonotypes were subsequently identified by TCR sequencing. The positive SARS-CoV-2 PCR tests of the convalescent patients were dated from March to December 2020, before the Alpha, Beta and Delta variants emerged in the United States. Around 2 million PBMCs per well were cultured in IMDM with approximately 5% human AB serum and about 9.2 IU/ml IL-2, plus 10 ug/ml peptide pools. On days 3 and 7, half of the culture medium was replaced with fresh IL-2-containing medium. After 10 to 11 days of culture, CD4+ T cells were isolated by negative selection with the EasySep CD4+ T cell isolation kit. PBMCs were separated from whole blood using Ficoll-Paque Plus gradient centrifugation and then either used fresh or cryopreserved at -140C. Culture conditions were generally each tested in triplicate wells.

The clonotype originates from a human donor who had recovered from COVID-19. The chain uses TRBV6-5 and TRBJ1-1, with the D segment identity uncertain. Material for sequencing was CD4+ T cells from blood, cultured in vitro. The nucleotide sequence reads TGTGCCAGCAGTTACAGCATTAACACTGAAGCTTTCTTT. Its translation reads: CASSYSINTEAFF.